This TCR beta chain was identified in a study of technical replicates of blood from a few donors. CDR3 length: 14 residues. Germline trimming cut 5 bases from V and 5 bases from J; bases unmatched to any gene: 9. Germline loops: CDR1 LNHNV, CDR2 YYDKDF (reference sequence). The table lists this clone with a count of one. Clones were read by immunoSEQ multiplex PCR, and TCRdb kept only the in-frame ones, dropping some. The sample records under 35,000 clones, approximately 92% being singletons. The chain uses TRBV15 and TRBJ2-7; 7 bases line up with TRBD1. The clonotype originates from a human donor in good health. Some clones in this sample may be carry-over from other donors' samples. Sequencing used PBMCs. As DNA, the CDR3 is TGTGCCACCAGCGGAACCGACAGGGCCCACGAGCAGTACTTC. Its translation is CATSGTDRAHEQYF.